This TCR beta chain was documented in a study of cytomegalovirus exposure and HLA in healthy donors. CDR1 SEHNR and CDR2 FQNEAQ come from the germline V gene (reference sequence). The CDR3 totals 18 residues. V lost 4 bases, J lost 2 bases, and 21 bases lay in between. Whole-study results and caveats: Later analysis placed DRB1 highest and HLA-C lowest in TCR association rates, which differed by HLA locus. The study flagged 150 to 200 TCR beta chains as cytomegalovirus-associated.

PCR amplification relied on 60 Vbeta primers (plus 13 Jbeta primers). Profiled with immunoSEQ multiplex PCR; TCRdb holds only in-frame clones, not every one. Found here are more than 100,000 clones, roughly 70% of them singletons; the top ten hold roughly 4%. Remarks on this clone: The antigen is undetermined.

Input material: PBMCs. The clonotype was recovered from a man aged 45 to 65 in good health and CMV-seropositive. J is TRBJ1-5 and V is TRBV7-9; the D gene is possibly TRBD1 (5 bases). The CDR3 sequence: CASSSPPGAGYGNQPQHF. For the CDR3, the DNA is TGTGCCAGCAGCTCTCCTCCTGGGGCCGGTTACGGCAATCAGCCCCAGCATTTT.